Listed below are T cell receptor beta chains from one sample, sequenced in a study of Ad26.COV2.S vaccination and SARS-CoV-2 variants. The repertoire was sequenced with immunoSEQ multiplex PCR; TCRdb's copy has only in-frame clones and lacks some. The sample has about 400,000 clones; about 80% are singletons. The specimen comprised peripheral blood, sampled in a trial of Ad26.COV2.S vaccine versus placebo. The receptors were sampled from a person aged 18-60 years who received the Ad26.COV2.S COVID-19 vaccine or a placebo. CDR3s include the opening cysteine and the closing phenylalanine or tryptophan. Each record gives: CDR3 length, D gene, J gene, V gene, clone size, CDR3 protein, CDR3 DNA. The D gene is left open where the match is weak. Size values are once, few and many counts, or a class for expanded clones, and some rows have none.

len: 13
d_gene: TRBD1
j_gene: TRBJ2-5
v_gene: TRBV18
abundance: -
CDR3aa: CASSPDRVEGQYF
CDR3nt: TGTGCCAGCTCACCGGACAGGGTCGAGGGCCAGTACTTC

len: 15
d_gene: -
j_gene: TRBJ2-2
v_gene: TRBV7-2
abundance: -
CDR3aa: CASSLARSHDGELFF
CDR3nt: TGTGCCAGCAGCTTAGCGCGGAGTCATGACGGGGAGCTGTTTTTT

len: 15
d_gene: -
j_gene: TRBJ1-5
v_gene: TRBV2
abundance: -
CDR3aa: CASSESPGSGQPQHF
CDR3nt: TGTGCCAGCAGTGAATCGCCGGGATCAGGACAGCCCCAGCATTTT

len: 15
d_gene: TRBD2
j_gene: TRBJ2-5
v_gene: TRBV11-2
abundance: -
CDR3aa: CASSPVGLAQETQYF
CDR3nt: TGTGCCAGCAGCCCAGTGGGACTAGCGCAAGAGACCCAGTACTTC

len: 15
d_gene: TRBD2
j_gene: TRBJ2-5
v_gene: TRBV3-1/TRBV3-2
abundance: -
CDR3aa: CASSHRLAGGETQYF
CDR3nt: TGTGCCAGCAGCCATAGACTAGCGGGAGGAGAGACCCAGTACTTC

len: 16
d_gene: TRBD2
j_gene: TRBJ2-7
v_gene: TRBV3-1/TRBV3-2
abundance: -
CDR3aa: CASSQDMGLASLEQYF
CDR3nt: TGTGCCAGCAGCCAAGATATGGGACTAGCCTCTCTCGAGCAGTACTTC

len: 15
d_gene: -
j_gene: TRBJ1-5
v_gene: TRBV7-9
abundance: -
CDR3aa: CASSLGARGNQPQHF
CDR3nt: TGTGCCAGCAGCTTAGGGGCGAGGGGCAATCAGCCCCAGCATTTT

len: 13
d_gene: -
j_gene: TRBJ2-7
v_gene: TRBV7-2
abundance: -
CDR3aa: CASSLQTLYEQYF
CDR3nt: TGTGCCAGCAGCTTACAAACACTCTACGAGCAGTACTTC

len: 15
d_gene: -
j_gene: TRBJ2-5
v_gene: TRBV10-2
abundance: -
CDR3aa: CASSEDREDKETQYF
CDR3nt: TGCGCCAGCAGCGAAGACAGGGAGGATAAAGAGACCCAGTACTTC

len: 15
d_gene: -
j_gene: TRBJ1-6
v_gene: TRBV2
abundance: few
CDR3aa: CASRERATGGSPLHF
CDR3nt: TGTGCCAGCAGAGAGCGGGCCACTGGGGGGTCACCCCTCCACTTT

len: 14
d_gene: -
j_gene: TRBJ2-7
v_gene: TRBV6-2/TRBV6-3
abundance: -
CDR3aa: CASSSRGITYEQYF
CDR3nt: TGTGCCAGCAGTTCCAGGGGAATCACCTACGAGCAGTACTTC

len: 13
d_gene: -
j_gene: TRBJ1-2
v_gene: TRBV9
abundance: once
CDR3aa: CASSQGRDYGYTF
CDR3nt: TGTGCCAGCAGCCAAGGGAGGGACTATGGCTACACCTTC

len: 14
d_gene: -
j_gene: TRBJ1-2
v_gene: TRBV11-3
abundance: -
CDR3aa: CASSLMMGGYGYTF
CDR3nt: TGTGCCAGCAGCTTAATGATGGGTGGCTATGGCTACACCTTC

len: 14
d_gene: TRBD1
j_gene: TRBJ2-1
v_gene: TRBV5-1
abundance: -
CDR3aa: CASSLGTGGNEQFF
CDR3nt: TGCGCCAGCAGCTTGGGGACAGGGGGGAATGAGCAGTTCTTC

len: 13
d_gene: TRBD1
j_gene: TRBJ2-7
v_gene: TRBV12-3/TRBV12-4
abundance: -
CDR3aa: CASSMGQGYEQYF
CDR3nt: TGTGCCAGCAGTATGGGACAGGGCTACGAGCAGTACTTC

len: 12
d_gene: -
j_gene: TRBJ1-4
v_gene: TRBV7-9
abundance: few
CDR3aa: CASSSGRGKLFF
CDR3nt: TGTGCCAGCAGCTCGGGGCGGGGGAAACTGTTTTTT

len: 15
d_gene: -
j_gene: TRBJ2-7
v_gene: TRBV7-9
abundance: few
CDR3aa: CASSLGIQGDYEQYF
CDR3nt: TGTGCCAGCAGCTTAGGGATTCAAGGGGACTACGAGCAGTACTTC

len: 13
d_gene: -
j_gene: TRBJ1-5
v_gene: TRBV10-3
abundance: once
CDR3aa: CATDSDSNQPQHF
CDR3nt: TGTGCCACCGACAGTGATAGCAATCAGCCCCAGCATTTT

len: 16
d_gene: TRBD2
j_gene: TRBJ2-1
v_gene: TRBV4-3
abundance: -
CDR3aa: CASSPLLAVSYNEQFF
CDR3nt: TGCGCCAGCAGCCCCTTACTAGCGGTCTCCTACAATGAGCAGTTCTTC

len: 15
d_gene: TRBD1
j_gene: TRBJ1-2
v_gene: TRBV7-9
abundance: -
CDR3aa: CASSLLSTGNLGYTF
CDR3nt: TGTGCCAGCAGCCTCCTATCGACAGGGAATTTGGGCTACACCTTC

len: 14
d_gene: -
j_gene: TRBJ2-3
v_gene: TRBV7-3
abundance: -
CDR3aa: CASSLRSRPDTQYF
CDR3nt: TGTGCCAGCAGCTTAAGGAGCCGACCCGATACGCAGTATTTT

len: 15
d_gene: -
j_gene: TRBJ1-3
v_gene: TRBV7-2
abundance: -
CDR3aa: CASSLRQSSGNTIYF
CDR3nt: TGTGCCAGCAGCTTAAGACAGAGCTCTGGAAACACCATATATTTT

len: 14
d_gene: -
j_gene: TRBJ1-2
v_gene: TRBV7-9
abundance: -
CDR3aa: CASSLQGLSYGYTF
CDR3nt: TGTGCCAGCAGCTTACAGGGTTTGAGCTATGGCTACACCTTC

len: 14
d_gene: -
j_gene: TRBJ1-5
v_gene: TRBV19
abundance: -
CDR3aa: CASSLGGVNQPQHF
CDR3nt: TGTGCCAGTAGTCTCGGTGGGGTCAATCAGCCCCAGCATTTT

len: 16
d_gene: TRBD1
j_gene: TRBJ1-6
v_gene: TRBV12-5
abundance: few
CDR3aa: CASGLGDRVRHSPLHF
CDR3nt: TGTGCTAGTGGTTTGGGGGACAGGGTTCGGCATTCACCCCTCCACTTT

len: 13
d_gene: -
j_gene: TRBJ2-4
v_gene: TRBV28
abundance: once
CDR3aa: CASNDGAKNIQYF
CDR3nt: TGTGCCAGCAACGACGGAGCCAAAAACATTCAGTACTTC

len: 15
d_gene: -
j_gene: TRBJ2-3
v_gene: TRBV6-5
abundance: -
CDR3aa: CASSYVGAGADTQYF
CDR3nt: TGTGCCAGCAGTTACGTCGGCGCAGGGGCAGATACGCAGTATTTT

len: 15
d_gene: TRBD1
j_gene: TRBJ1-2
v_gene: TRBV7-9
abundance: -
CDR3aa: CASSAGQGAHYGYTF
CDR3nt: TGTGCCAGCAGCGCCGGACAGGGGGCGCACTATGGCTACACCTTC

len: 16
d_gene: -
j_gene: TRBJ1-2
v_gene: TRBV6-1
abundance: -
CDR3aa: CASSEMVAALDYGYTF
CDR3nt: TGTGCCAGCAGTGAAATGGTTGCCGCGTTGGACTATGGCTACACCTTC

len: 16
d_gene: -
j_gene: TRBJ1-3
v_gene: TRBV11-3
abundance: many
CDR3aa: CASRRGPYDSGNTIYF
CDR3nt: TGTGCCAGCCGACGTGGCCCTTATGACTCTGGAAACACCATATATTTT

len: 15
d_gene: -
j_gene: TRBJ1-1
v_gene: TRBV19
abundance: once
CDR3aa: CASSLQTGRNTEAFF
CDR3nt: TGTGCCAGTAGTCTTCAGACAGGTAGGAACACTGAAGCTTTCTTT

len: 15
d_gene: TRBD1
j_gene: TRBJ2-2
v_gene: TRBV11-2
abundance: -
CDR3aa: CASSSGTVNTGELFF
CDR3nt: TGTGCCAGCAGCTCCGGGACAGTGAACACCGGGGAGCTGTTTTTT

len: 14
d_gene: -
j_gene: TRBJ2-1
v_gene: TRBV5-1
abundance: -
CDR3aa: CASSPRLGAGEQFF
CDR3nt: TGCGCCAGCAGCCCTAGACTGGGGGCCGGTGAGCAGTTCTTC

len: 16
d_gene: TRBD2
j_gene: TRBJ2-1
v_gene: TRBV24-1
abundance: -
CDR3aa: CATSEDTSGSHNEQFF
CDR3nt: TGTGCCACCAGTGAGGATACTAGCGGGAGCCACAATGAGCAGTTCTTC

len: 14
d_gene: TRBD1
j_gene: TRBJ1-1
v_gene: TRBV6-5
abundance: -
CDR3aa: CASRPGQRNTEAFF
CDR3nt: TGTGCCAGCAGGCCGGGACAGAGGAACACTGAAGCTTTCTTT

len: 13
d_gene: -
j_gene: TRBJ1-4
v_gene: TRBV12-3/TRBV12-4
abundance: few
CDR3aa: CASTSGENEKLFF
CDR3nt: TGTGCCAGCACTAGCGGGGAGAATGAAAAACTGTTTTTT

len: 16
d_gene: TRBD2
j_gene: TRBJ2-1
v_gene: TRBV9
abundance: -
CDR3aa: CASSPRLAGIYNEQFF
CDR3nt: TGTGCCAGCAGCCCACGACTAGCGGGGATTTACAATGAGCAGTTCTTC

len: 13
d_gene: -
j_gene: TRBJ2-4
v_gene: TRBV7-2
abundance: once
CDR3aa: CASTAGPKNIQYF
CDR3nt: TGTGCCAGCACCGCGGGCCCCAAAAACATTCAGTACTTC

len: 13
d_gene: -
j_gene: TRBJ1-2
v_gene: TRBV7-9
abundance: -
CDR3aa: CASSLGGGYGYTF
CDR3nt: TGTGCCAGCAGCTTAGGAGGCGGCTATGGCTACACCTTC

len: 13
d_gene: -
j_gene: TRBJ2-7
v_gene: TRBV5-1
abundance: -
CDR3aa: CASSSPEAYEQYF
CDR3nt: TGCGCCAGCAGCTCCCCTGAGGCTTACGAGCAGTACTTC

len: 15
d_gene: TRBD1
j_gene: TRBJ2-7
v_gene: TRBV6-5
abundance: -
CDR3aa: CASSLGGQGAYEQYF
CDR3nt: TGTGCCAGCAGTCTCGGGGGACAGGGGGCTTACGAGCAGTACTTC

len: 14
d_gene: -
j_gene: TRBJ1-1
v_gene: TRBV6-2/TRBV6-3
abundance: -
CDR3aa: CASSYSRIPGEAFF
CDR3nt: TGTGCCAGCAGTTACTCGAGAATTCCGGGTGAAGCTTTCTTT

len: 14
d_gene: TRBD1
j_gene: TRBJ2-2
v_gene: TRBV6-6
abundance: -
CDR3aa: CASTGTDPSGELFF
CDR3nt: TGTGCCAGCACCGGGACAGACCCCTCCGGGGAGCTGTTTTTT

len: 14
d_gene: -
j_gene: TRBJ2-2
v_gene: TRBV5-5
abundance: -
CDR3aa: CASSLKGGTGELFF
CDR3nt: TGTGCCAGCAGCTTGAAAGGGGGCACCGGGGAGCTGTTTTTT

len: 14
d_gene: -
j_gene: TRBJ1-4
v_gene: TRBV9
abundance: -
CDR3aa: CASSRDLTSEKLFF
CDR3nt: TGTGCCAGCAGCCGGGACCTTACAAGTGAAAAACTGTTTTTT

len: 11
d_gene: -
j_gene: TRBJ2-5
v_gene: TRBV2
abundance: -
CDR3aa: CANWDGETQYF
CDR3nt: TGTGCCAACTGGGACGGAGAGACCCAGTACTTC

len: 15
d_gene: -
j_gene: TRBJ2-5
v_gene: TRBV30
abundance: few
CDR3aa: CAWSAVWGAQETQYF
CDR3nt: TGTGCCTGGAGTGCAGTTTGGGGGGCCCAAGAGACCCAGTACTTC

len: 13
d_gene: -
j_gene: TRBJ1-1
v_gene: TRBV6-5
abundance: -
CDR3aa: CATSWGDHSKAFF
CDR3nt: TGTGCCACCTCCTGGGGCGACCATAGTAAAGCTTTCTTT